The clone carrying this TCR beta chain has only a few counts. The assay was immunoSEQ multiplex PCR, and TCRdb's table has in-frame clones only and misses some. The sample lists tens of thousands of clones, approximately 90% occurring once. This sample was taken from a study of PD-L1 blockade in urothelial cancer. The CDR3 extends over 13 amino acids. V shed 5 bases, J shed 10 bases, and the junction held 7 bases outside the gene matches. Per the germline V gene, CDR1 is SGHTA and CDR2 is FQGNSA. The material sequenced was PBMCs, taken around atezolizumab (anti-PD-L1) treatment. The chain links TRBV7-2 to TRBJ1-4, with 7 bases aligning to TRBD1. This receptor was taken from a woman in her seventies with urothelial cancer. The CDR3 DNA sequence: TGTGCCAGCAGCCAGGAGGGGGCCACAAAACTGTTTTTT. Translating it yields CASSQEGATKLFF.